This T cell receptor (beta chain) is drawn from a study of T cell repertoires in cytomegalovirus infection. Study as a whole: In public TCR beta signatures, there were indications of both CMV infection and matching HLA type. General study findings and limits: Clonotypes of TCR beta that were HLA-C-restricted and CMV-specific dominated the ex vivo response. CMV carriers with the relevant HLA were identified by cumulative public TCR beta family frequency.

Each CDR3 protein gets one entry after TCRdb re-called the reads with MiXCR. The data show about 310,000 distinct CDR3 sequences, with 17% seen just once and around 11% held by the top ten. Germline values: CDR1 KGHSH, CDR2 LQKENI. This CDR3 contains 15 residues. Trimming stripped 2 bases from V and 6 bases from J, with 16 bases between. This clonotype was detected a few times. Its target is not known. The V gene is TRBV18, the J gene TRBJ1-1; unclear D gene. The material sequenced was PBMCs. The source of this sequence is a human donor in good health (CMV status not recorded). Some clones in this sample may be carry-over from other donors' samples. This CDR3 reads CASSPRSTPFPEAFF. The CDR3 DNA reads TGTGCCAGCTCACCAAGGTCTACTCCGTTCCCTGAAGCTTTCTTT.